The present entry profiles one T cell receptor (beta chain) with its context. The antigen remains unidentified. This sample was included in a study of siplizumab effects on memory and regulatory T cells. Study-level findings and limits: Siplizumab, the agent tested, significantly reduced alloreactive sequences traceable to unstimulated CD4+ memory cells. Mappable alloreactive CD4+ clones averaged approximately 67% Treg-derived with siplizumab versus about 28% in controls. Assignment to unstimulated subsets succeeded for only a minor fraction of the alloreactive clones. Naive T cells were seemingly more diverse than memory cells, and major contributions to the alloresponse seemed to be made by them.

The CDR3 has 14 residues. Germline values: CDR1 MNHEY, CDR2 SMNVEV (reference sequence). V was pared by 6 bases and J by 6 bases, with 9 bases of the junction left unmatched. Repertoires were generated with immunoSEQ multiplex PCR, while TCRdb's copy carries only in-frame clones and drops some. Of about 100,000 clones in the sample, approximately 94% were seen once. The chain carries TRBV27 and TRBJ1-1, with TRBD1 matching over 8 bases. The sequencing sample was made of Tregs sorted from blood. The receptor's source is a human donor in good health. The CDR3: CASRPWTGLSEAFF. For the CDR3, the DNA is TGTGCCAGCAGACCCTGGACAGGGTTATCTGAAGCTTTCTTT.